One T cell receptor (beta chain) is described in this entry. These data originate in a study of T cells in Graves' hyperthyroidism and ophthalmopathy. Hyperthyroidism had been newly diagnosed in patients aged 18 to 65, and its duration was under 2 months. For the diagnoses, clinical symptoms, serum thyroxine and TRAb, thyroid ultrasound and orbital computed tomography were used. TCR beta CDR3 sequences were amplified from RNA transcripts. The HTBI set primed first-round TCR CDR3 RT-PCR. TCRdb called the multiplex PCR reads again in MiXCR, with one record for every CDR3 protein. Of 350,000 to 450,000 distinct CDR3 sequences listed, roughly 15% were seen once; the top ten hold about a third. The sample was blood. The sequence was obtained from a woman under 40 with Graves' hyperthyroidism that later progressed to Graves' ophthalmopathy.

Written as DNA, the CDR3 is TGTGCCAGCGTGGGTACTCCGGCTAACTATGGCTACACCTTC. As protein: CASVGTPANYGYTF. This rearrangement joins TRBV12-3 or TRBV12-4 to TRBJ1-2; no firm D call. This CDR3 comprises 14 residues. V was shortened by 8 bases and J by 0 bases, with 13 bases between the two germline ends.